This record concerns one T cell receptor (beta chain) sequence. This entry belongs to a study of cytomegalovirus exposure and HLA in healthy donors. The PCR ran on 60 Vbeta and 13 Jbeta primers. The assay was immunoSEQ multiplex PCR, and TCRdb's table has in-frame clones only and misses some. This sample carries 150,000 to 200,000 clones, approximately 71% of them seen once, and the ten largest clones take 4% to 5.5%. Material: PBMCs. The clonotype comes from a woman aged 18-29 years in good health and CMV-seropositive.

CDR3 bases: TGTGCCTGGAGTGTACTAGGGGGTGATGGCGTTCAGTACTTC. Translation: CAWSVLGGDGVQYF. The chain links TRBV30 to TRBJ2-5; TRBD1 is a possible D gene (6 bases). CDR3 length equals 14 residues. Germline-derived CDR1 and CDR2 are GTSNPN and SVGIG (reference sequence). Trimming cost V 0 bases and J 11 bases, with 19 bases left between them.